This T cell receptor (beta chain) was recovered during a study of T-cell memory formation after mild COVID-19. Study information: Largely, the TCR clusters proved donor specific.

This clonotype has just a few counts. The antigen is undetermined. Researchers used 5'RACE with constant-segment primers to make TCR alpha and TCR beta cDNA libraries that carry sample barcodes and UMIs. Using its own MiXCR run on the 5' RACE reads, TCRdb lists one record per CDR3 protein. Of around 370,000 distinct CDR3 sequences detected, 20% to 25% appear once; the ten largest clones hold around 12%. Whole-study results and caveats: Researchers report contracting CD4+ clones mostly in CM and EM, with CD8+ clones in EMRA. Clones from the second wave (peaking day 37) had unconfirmed SARS-CoV-2 specificity.

This TCR was sampled from an adult woman who had mild COVID-19 (a few samples of this study predate the infection). Cell type and time point are not known. The sample was PBMCs or a T cell subset sorted from them (not recorded which).

This CDR3 reads CASSQRGWSGPYNEQFF. CDR3 in DNA: TGTGCCAGCAGCCAGCGGGGTTGGTCAGGGCCCTACAATGAGCAGTTCTTC. The rearrangement links TRBV7-8 to TRBJ2-1, with TRBD2 matching 7 bases. Per germline, CDR1 SGHVS and CDR2 FQNEAQ. CDR3 length: 17 amino acids. V lost 5 bases and J lost 2; bases outside the gene matches: 12.